A single sample gave rise to the 23 T cell receptor beta chains below, sequenced in a study of blood T cell repertoires in COVID-19. The assay was immunoSEQ multiplex PCR, and TCRdb's table has in-frame clones only and misses some. The repertoire includes a few hundred thousand clones, approximately 88% of them detected once, and approximately 12% sits in the top ten. The sequencing sample was made of peripheral blood. Receptors were obtained from a woman aged 50 to 60 with COVID-19, enrolled during active disease.

The CDR3, as DNA: TGTGCCAGTAGCCTTTACCCGGGACAGCTTTATGGCTACACCTTC. Translation gives CASSLYPGQLYGYTF. The genes are TRBV19 and TRBJ1-2; 7 bases agree with TRBD1. CDR1 is LNHDA and CDR2 is SQIVND in the germline V gene (reference sequence). The CDR3 is 15 amino acids. With V trimmed by 6 bases and J by 5 bases, 12 bases remained unmatched.

V is TRBV27 and J is TRBJ2-1, with a possible D match to TRBD1 (5 bases). V shed 5 bases and J shed 3 bases, with 14 bases lying between them. Germline V gives CDR1 MNHEY, CDR2 SMNVEV (reference sequence). CDR3 length: 15 amino acids. CDR3 coding DNA: TGTGCCAGCAGTGATACAGGTAGTTACTACAATGAGCAGTTCTTC. Its protein is CASSDTGSYYNEQFF.

The chain links TRBV5-1 to TRBJ2-6; 11 bases map to TRBD1. This CDR3 has 18 amino acids. Trimming took 2 bases from V and 4 from J; bases not matched to a gene: 8. The germline V gene has CDR1 SGHRS and CDR2 YFSETQ. This CDR3 reads CASSFSRDRGEGANVLTF. The CDR3 nucleotides read TGCGCCAGCAGCTTTTCCCGGGACAGGGGGGAAGGGGCCAACGTCCTGACTTTC.

The V and J genes are TRBV19 and TRBJ1-3; 9 positions match TRBD1. Germline CDR1 reads LNHDA; CDR2 reads SQIVND (reference sequence). V shed 5 bases, J shed 2 bases, and the junction held 4 bases outside the gene matches. This CDR3 is built from 15 residues. The CDR3 DNA reads as TGTGCCAGTAGTTCACAGGGGGCTGCTGGAAACACCATATATTTT. Protein product: CASSSQGAAGNTIYF.

V gene TRBV5-6 combines with J gene TRBJ1-2, with 7 bases fitting TRBD1. Trimming removed 3 bases from V and 3 bases from J; junction bases left unmatched: 8. Germline V gives CDR1 SGHDT, CDR2 YYEEEE. This CDR3 spans 15 amino acids. This CDR3 is CASSWRDRPYYGYTF. The DNA of the CDR3 is TGTGCCAGCAGCTGGCGGGACAGACCCTACTATGGCTACACCTTC.

Here the CDR3 DNA reads TGTGCCACCCAAGCCTATAGCAATCAGCCCCAGCATTTT. It encodes CATQAYSNQPQHF. The chain has TRBV6-5 and TRBJ1-5; no clear D gene. CDR3 length: 13 residues. V lost 10 bases and J lost 0, with 10 bases in between. Germline CDR1 and CDR2: MNHEY and SVGAGI.

This chain uses TRBV7-9 with TRBJ1-1; perhaps TRBD1 as D (6 bases). V dropped 0 bases and J dropped 5 bases, with 13 bases sitting between them. The CDR3 is made up of 15 amino acids. The germline CDR1 and CDR2 sequences are SEHNR and FQNEAQ (reference sequence). CDR3 in amino acids: CASSLAYRDSTEAFF. For the CDR3, the DNA is TGTGCCAGCAGCTTAGCGTACAGGGATTCTACTGAAGCTTTCTTT.

For the CDR3, the DNA is TGCGCCAGCAGCTTGGACAGGGCCACTGAAGCTTTCTTT. The encoded protein is CASSLDRATEAFF. The V gene is TRBV5-1, the J gene TRBJ1-1; TRBD1 is a possible D gene (6 bases). The CDR3 runs to 13 residues. V was pared by 0 bases and J by 4 bases, with 7 bases between. Germline V CDR1 and CDR2: SGHRS, YFSETQ.

This chain links TRBV5-4 with TRBJ2-3, with a tentative D call TRBD2 (7 bases). This CDR3 has 15 residues. Germline V gene lookup returns CDR1 SGHNT and CDR2 YYREEE (reference sequence). Trimming shortened V by 2 bases and J by 4 bases, and 14 bases separated the two germline ends. This chain's CDR3 is CASSLPGGLADTQYF. The CDR3 DNA reads as TGTGCCAGCAGCTTACCGGGGGGCCTCGCAGATACGCAGTATTTT. Filled out from reference TRBV5-4 and TRBJ2-3, the complete variable domain reads ETGVTQSPTHLIKTRGQQVTLRCSSQSGHNTVSWYQQALGQGPQFIFQYYREEENGRGNFPPRFSGLQFPNYSSELNVNALELDDSALYLCASSLPGGLADTQYFGPGTRLTVL.

The rearrangement links TRBV19 to TRBJ1-5; D is perhaps TRBD1 (6 bases). Germline V gene lookup returns CDR1 LNHDA and CDR2 SQIVND (reference sequence). The CDR3 totals 14 residues. Trimming stripped 9 bases from V and 7 bases from J, with 19 bases between. CDR3 in amino acids: CASRPAGAGQPQHF. CDR3 nucleotides: TGTGCCAGCCGCCCCGCAGGGGCAGGACAGCCCCAGCATTTT.

The V call is TRBV25-1, the J call TRBJ1-2; possibly TRBD1 for D (5 bases). Germline loops: CDR1 MGHDK, CDR2 SYGVNS. This CDR3 has 11 residues. V was shortened by 9 bases and J by 5 bases, with 10 bases between the two germline ends. CDR3 loop: CARPGIYGYTF. The CDR3 coding sequence is TGTGCCAGACCAGGGATTTATGGCTACACCTTC.

The chain recombines TRBV27 with TRBJ2-5; the D gene is possibly TRBD1 (8 bases). CDR1 MNHEY and CDR2 SMNVEV come from the germline V gene (reference sequence). V lost 2 bases to trimming and J lost 8 bases, with 12 bases between them. The CDR3 length is 13 residues. CDR3 nucleotides: TGTGCCAGCAGTTTAAACAGGGGGGGAACCCAGTACTTC. Amino acid sequence: CASSLNRGGTQYF.

The chain recombines TRBV27 with TRBJ2-5; D perhaps matches TRBD2 (6 bases). Trimming shortened V by 8 bases and J by 7 bases, and 14 bases separated the two germline ends. Germline V gene data show CDR1 as MNHEY and CDR2 as SMNVEV (reference sequence). The CDR3 consists of 12 residues. Here the CDR3 DNA reads TGTGCCAGCGGGGGGTCGTTAAGGACCCAGTACTTC. It specifies CASGGSLRTQYF.

This chain joins TRBV4-2 and TRBJ2-1, with D perhaps matching TRBD1 (7 bases). Germline CDR1 reads LGHNA; CDR2 reads YNFKEQ. V was pared by 4 bases and J by 8 bases, with 18 bases between. This CDR3 spans 15 amino acids. Written as DNA, the CDR3 is TGTGCCAGCAGCCTACAGGAGGGGGCGATGGATGAGCAGTTCTTC. Its translation: CASSLQEGAMDEQFF.

The gene calls are TRBV5-1 and TRBJ2-2; TRBD2 is a possible D gene (5 bases). The CDR3 runs 16 residues. V lost 4 bases, J lost 0 bases, and 13 bases lay in between. Looked up from germline, CDR1 is SGHRS and CDR2 is YFSETQ. The CDR3 loop reads CASSPRPGTNTGELFF. The CDR3 DNA reads TGCGCCAGCAGCCCCCGGCCGGGAACGAACACCGGGGAGCTGTTTTTT.

This chain connects TRBV5-6 to TRBJ2-5, with 7 nucleotides matching TRBD1. This CDR3 has 15 amino acids. Per germline, CDR1 SGHDT and CDR2 YYEEEE. J gave up 5 bases and V 3 bases, and 10 bases lay outside the gene matches. The CDR3 is CASSYDRAVSETQYF. The CDR3 nucleotides read TGTGCCAGCAGCTATGACAGGGCGGTGTCGGAGACCCAGTACTTC. Full variable domain (outside the CDR3, taken from reference TRBV5-6 and TRBJ2-5): DAGVTQSPTHLIKTRGQQVTLRCSPKSGHDTVSWYQQALGQGPQFIFQYYEEEERQRGNFPDRFSGHQFPNYSSELNVNALLLGDSALYLCASSYDRAVSETQYFGPGTRLLVL.

This chain joins TRBV5-6 and TRBJ2-1; 11 nucleotides agree with TRBD2. J was trimmed by 4 bases and V by 3 bases; bases with no gene match: 6. Germline lookup yields CDR1 SGHDT and CDR2 YYEEEE. This CDR3 region has 16 residues. The CDR3 here is CASSYWTSGPYNEQFF. The DNA for the CDR3 is TGTGCCAGCAGCTATTGGACTAGCGGGCCATACAATGAGCAGTTCTTC.

The rearrangement uses TRBV6-5 and TRBJ1-2; 10 nucleotides match TRBD1. From germline, CDR1 is MNHEY and CDR2 SVGAGI. Trimming took 6 bases from V and 7 from J; bases not matched to a gene: 11. This CDR3 is 15 amino acids long. In nucleotides, the CDR3 is TGTGCCAGCAGGGGGGGACAGGGGATAATGGGTGGCTACACCTTC. This encodes CASRGGQGIMGGYTF.

This sequence joins TRBV7-6 and TRBJ1-6, with a possible D match to TRBD1 (5 bases). The CDR3 extends over 14 amino acids. Germline V lookup: CDR1 SGHVS, CDR2 FNYEAQ. V was clipped by 3 bases and J by 6 bases, with 9 bases between them. The CDR3 DNA reads TGTGCCAGCAGCTTGGGGGGTAGTAATTCACCCCTCCACTTT. Translation: CASSLGGSNSPLHF.

The chain has TRBV5-4 and TRBJ1-4; possibly TRBD1 for D (6 bases). The CDR3 is 16 residues long. Germline values: CDR1 SGHNT, CDR2 YYREEE (reference sequence). The ends were cut back, 6 bases at V and 3 bases at J, with 18 bases in the middle. CDR3 sequence reads: CASNGDRLMANEKLFF. The CDR3 DNA follows: TGTGCCAGCAATGGTGACAGGCTTATGGCTAATGAAAAACTGTTTTTT.

This clone came up once. This chain joins TRBV5-1 and TRBJ2-7; 10 bases are shared with TRBD1. The CDR3 is 14 amino acids. Losses at the gene ends were 4 bases for V and 5 bases for J; bases not matched to a gene: 6. The V gene's germline CDR1 is SGHRS and CDR2 YFSETQ. The CDR3 reads CASSPGQGNHEQYF. The CDR3, as DNA: TGCGCCAGCAGCCCGGGACAGGGGAACCACGAGCAGTACTTC.

V and J are TRBV5-1 and TRBJ1-3, with D maybe TRBD1 (6 bases). Germline-derived CDR1 and CDR2 are SGHRS and YFSETQ. The V gene lost 3 bases and the J gene lost 0 bases, with 19 bases spanning the gap. The CDR3 loop spans 18 amino acids. CDR3 region: CASSSTGPTLLSGNTIYF. The CDR3, as DNA: TGCGCCAGCAGCTCGACAGGCCCTACACTGCTCTCTGGAAACACCATATATTTT.

The J gene is TRBJ1-1, the V gene TRBV5-1, with D maybe TRBD1 (6 bases). The V and J ends lost 4 bases and 1 base respectively, with 17 bases between them. The CDR3 is 16 residues long. CDR1 is SGHRS, CDR2 YFSETQ, per germline. The CDR3 loop reads CASSTLGGQSNTEAFF. Here the CDR3 DNA reads TGCGCCAGCAGCACCTTAGGGGGTCAGTCGAACACTGAAGCTTTCTTT.